The 24 T cell receptor beta chains below all came from one sample that was sequenced in a study of tissue T cells after allogeneic stem cell transplantation. Libraries were prepared by immunoSEQ multiplex PCR; TCRdb keeps only in-frame clonotypes and omits some of them. The sample has around 6,100 clones; 42% are singletons. Time point given: mouse harvest day 7 after allogeneic transplant. Tail vein injection delivered 10^7 T-cell-depleted bone marrow cells and 10^6 splenic CD5+ T cells. The sequenced sample consisted of skin. Source of these receptors: a female BALB/c mouse given C57BL/6 T cells with graft-versus-host disease after an allogeneic hematopoietic cell transplant.

A remark on this clone: Here the gene names and germline are mouse. Read sequence stops 1 residue before the CDR3 end, and the germline J gene provides the missing end. The gene calls are TRBV3 and TRBJ1-4; D remains unclear. Trimming stripped 4 bases from V and 1 base from J, with 10 bases between. CDR3 length: 15 amino acids. Germline CDR1 reads SNHLY; CDR2 reads FYNGKV (reference sequence). CDR3: CASSSPGSSNERLFF. The DNA read from the CDR3 is TGTGCCAGCAGCTCGCCGGGGTCTTCCAACGAAAGATTATTT.

With respect to this clone: Gene names refer to mouse genes. The CDR3 end is not reached by the read, which stops 1 residue before it; the germline J gene fills it in. The genes are TRBV1 and TRBJ2-1; D is uncertain. The CDR3 is 14 amino acids. The germline V and J ends were trimmed by 4 bases and 0 bases, with 7 bases remaining between them. Germline V gene data show CDR1 as NSQYPW and CDR2 as LRSPGD (reference sequence). CDR3 DNA, as far as it was read: TGCACCTGCAGTGGCAGAAATAACTATGCTGAGCAGTTC. Protein: CTCSGRNNYAEQF. The full CDR3 protein reads CTCSGRNNYAEQFF. The full variable domain, in which reference TRBV1 and TRBJ2-1 provide the parts outside the CDR3, is VTLLEQNPRWRLVPRGQAVNLRCILKNSQYPWMSWYQQDLQKQLQWLFTLRSPGDKEVKSLPGADYLATRVTDTELRLQVANMSQGRTLYCTCSGRNNYAEQFFGPGTRLTVL.

As to this clone: The listed genes are named as in mouse. The CDR3 goes on 1 residue after the read ends, and that part is filled in from the germline J gene. The chain joins TRBV26 to TRBJ2-7; unclear D gene. V lost 2 bases, J lost 4 bases, and 3 bases lay in between. The CDR3 length is 11 residues. Germline lookup yields CDR1 KGHPV and CDR2 FQNQEV (reference sequence). CDR3 bases read: TGTGCCAGCAGTCTGAGGTATGAACAGTAC. It encodes CASSLRYEQY. The full CDR3 is CASSLRYEQYF.

Remarks on this clone: Each gene name is a mouse one. With the read ending 1 residue before the CDR3 end, the germline J gene is used to fill in that end. This rearrangement joins TRBV3 to TRBJ1-1, with D possibly being TRBD1 (6 bases). The germline gives CDR1 SNHLY, CDR2 FYNGKV (reference sequence). V was trimmed by 5 bases and J by 0 bases, leaving 10 bases between them. The length of the CDR3 is 14 residues. CDR3 DNA, as far as it was read: TGTGCCAGCAGCCCGGGACAAGCAAACACAGAAGTCTTC. As protein: CASSPGQANTEVF. The entire CDR3 protein is CASSPGQANTEVFF.

By its share, this clone is medium-sized. Genes here carry mouse names. The CDR3 end is not reached by the read, which stops 1 residue before it; the germline J gene fills it in. The chain couples TRBV26 to TRBJ2-7, with 10 nucleotides matching TRBD2. This CDR3 region has 14 residues. J lost 4 bases, V lost 3 bases, and 3 bases had no gene match. Germline CDR1 and CDR2: KGHPV and FQNQEV (reference sequence). CDR3 DNA, as far as it was read: TGTGCCAGCAGTCTCGGGACTGGGGTGTATGAACAGTAC. As protein: CASSLGTGVYEQY. The CDR3 reads in full as CASSLGTGVYEQYF. Supplemented by reference TRBV26 and TRBJ2-7, the full variable domain reads NSKVIQTPRYLVKGQGQKAKMRCIPEKGHPVVFWYQQNKNNEFKFLINFQNQEVLQQIDMTEKRFSAECPSNSPCSLEIQSSEAGDSALYLCASSLGTGVYEQYFGPGTRLTVL.

This clone occurred a few times. Gene names refer to mouse genes. The read finishes 1 residue shy of the CDR3 end, and the germline J gene is used to complete it. The V call is TRBV3, the J call TRBJ2-1; 9 positions agree with TRBD2. CDR3 size: 15 residues. Germline V gives CDR1 SNHLY, CDR2 FYNGKV (reference sequence). V lost 1 base, J lost 5 bases, and 3 bases stayed unmatched. CDR3: CASSLDWGADAEQFF. The DNA read from the CDR3 is TGTGCCAGCAGCTTAGACTGGGGGGCAGATGCTGAGCAGTTC.

With respect to this clone: The gene symbols are mouse symbols. The CDR3 end falls 1 residue outside the read, so it is completed with the germline J gene. This rearrangement joins TRBV31 to TRBJ1-1, with D maybe TRBD1 (6 bases). The V end lost 0 bases, the J end lost 0 bases, and 11 bases lay between the germline ends. Germline values: CDR1 GKSSPN, CDR2 SITVG. The CDR3 spans 15 residues. CDR3 protein: CAWSLDRIANTEVFF. The DNA read from the CDR3 is TGTGCCTGGAGTCTAGACAGGATTGCAAACACAGAAGTCTTC.

A note on this clone: Mouse germline and gene names are used. The CDR3 region is CTCSAAWGFQDTQYF. The covered CDR3 bases are TGCACCTGCAGTGCAGCCTGGGGGTTCCAAGACACCCAGTAC. The chain employs TRBV1 and TRBJ2-5, with 7 bases fitting TRBD2. The read falls 1 residue short of the CDR3 end, and the missing part is taken from the germline J gene. J was trimmed by 2 bases and V by 1 base; bases with no gene match: 3. The germline CDR1 and CDR2 sequences are NSQYPW and LRSPGD (reference sequence). CDR3 size: 15 residues.

About this clone: Genes and germline are mouse. The read falls 1 residue short of the CDR3 end, and the missing part is taken from the germline J gene. The chain employs TRBV26 and TRBJ2-7; 7 bases align to TRBD1. Germline V gene lookup returns CDR1 KGHPV and CDR2 FQNQEV (reference sequence). The junction had 2 bases not matched to a gene; V was cut back by 6 bases and J by 3 bases. This CDR3 region has 12 residues. CDR3 region: CASSRQGYEQYF. The part of the CDR3 DNA that was read is TGTGCCAGCAGCCGACAGGGCTATGAACAGTAC.

Concerning this clone itself: Mouse gene names and germline throughout. The read ends 1 residue shy of where the CDR3 ends; the end is completed using the germline J gene. The chain employs TRBV19 and TRBJ2-2; D gene ambiguous. The V gene's germline CDR1 is FNHDT and CDR2 SITEND (reference sequence). The CDR3 loop spans 14 amino acids. Between the trimmed V and J ends, which lost 1 base and 1 base, there was a span of 5 bases. The CDR3 here is CASSIRVNTGQLYF. The CDR3 DNA, read in part, is TGTGCCAGCAGTATACGCGTAAACACCGGGCAGCTCTAC.

This clone was seen a handful of times. Mouse germline and gene names are used. The read falls 1 residue short of the CDR3 end, and the missing part is taken from the germline J gene. This sequence joins TRBV24 and TRBJ2-1, with D unresolved. The germline V and J ends were trimmed by 0 bases and 6 bases, with 9 bases remaining between them. The CDR3 extends over 14 amino acids. Germline V gene lookup returns CDR1 KGHTA and CDR2 FRNEEI. The CDR3 protein is CASSLYRGLAEQFF. The DNA read from the CDR3 is TGTGCCAGCAGTCTGTATCGGGGTCTTGCTGAGCAGTTC.

A few counts support this clone. Genes and germline come from the mouse. The read ends 1 residue early relative to the CDR3; the germline J gene fills the gap. The chain employs TRBV13-3 and TRBJ2-4; D perhaps matches TRBD2 (5 bases). The CDR3 is 14 amino acids. The V end was cut by 1 base, the J end by 5 bases, with 11 bases between. Looked up from germline, CDR1 is NNHDY and CDR2 is SYVADS. This chain's CDR3 is CASSDWGRRNTLYF. The sequenced part of the CDR3 DNA is TGTGCCAGCAGTGATTGGGGAAGGAGAAACACCTTGTAC. The full variable domain, in which reference TRBV13-3 and TRBJ2-4 provide the parts outside the CDR3, is EAAVTQSPRSKVAVTGGKVTLSCHQTNNHDYMYWYRQDTGHGLRLIHYSYVADSTEKGDIPDGYKASRPSQENFSLILELASLSQTAVYFCASSDWGRRNTLYFGAGTRLSVL.

As to this clone: Genes and germline come from the mouse. The sequenced fragment ends 1 residue before the CDR3 boundary, so the rest is inferred from the germline J gene. The chain is built from TRBV15 and TRBJ2-1; 9 bases are shared with TRBD1. From germline, CDR1 is SGHND and CDR2 FRSKSL. This CDR3 comprises 16 residues. Losses at the gene ends were 6 bases for V and 0 bases for J; bases not matched to a gene: 6. CDR3 residues: CASRRGQGYNYAEQFF. Incomplete CDR3 DNA: TGTGCCAGCAGACGGGGACAGGGTTATAACTATGCTGAGCAGTTC.

Remarks on this clone: Here the gene names and germline are mouse. Read coverage stops 1 residue before the CDR3 terminus; the germline J gene supplies the remainder. The chain carries TRBV3 and TRBJ1-4; D is unresolved. V lost 5 bases to trimming and J lost 1 base, with 5 bases between them. The CDR3 covers 13 residues. CDR1 and CDR2 (germline): SNHLY, FYNGKV (reference sequence). The sequenced part of the CDR3 DNA is TGTGCCAGCAGCCGCAGTTCCAACGAAAGATTATTT. Translated: CASSRSSNERLF. The whole CDR3 reads CASSRSSNERLFF.

In this sample, this clone is medium-sized. Genes and germline come from the mouse. Sequencing ends 1 residue short of the CDR3 end; the germline J gene provides the rest. The chain combines TRBV19 with TRBJ2-7; TRBD2 matches at 8 bases. The CDR3 has 14 amino acids. The germline gives CDR1 FNHDT, CDR2 SITEND (reference sequence). V was pared by 0 bases and J by 7 bases, with 6 bases of the junction left unmatched. The CDR3 DNA, read in part, is TGTGCCAGCAGTATAGACTGGGGGAGGGAGGAACAGTAC. Translating it yields CASSIDWGREEQY. The whole CDR3 protein is CASSIDWGREEQYF. The variable domain in full, completed from reference TRBV19 and TRBJ2-7, reads GGIITQTPKFLIGQEGQKLTLKCQQNFNHDTMYWYRQDSGKGLRLIYYSITENDLQKGDLSEGYDASREKKSSFSLTVTSAQKNEMAVFLCASSIDWGREEQYFGPGTRLTVL.

There are a few counts of this clone. Gene names denote mouse genes. The read finishes 1 residue shy of the CDR3 end, and the germline J gene is used to complete it. The chain joins TRBV15 to TRBJ2-7; D is unclear. Germline V gene lookup returns CDR1 SGHND and CDR2 FRSKSL. The CDR3 covers 14 residues. V was cut by 2 bases and J by 0 bases, with 8 bases left in between. CDR3 bases read: TGTGCCAGCAGTTTAACCGGGAGCTCCTATGAACAGTAC. Translating gives CASSLTGSSYEQY. The whole CDR3 region reads CASSLTGSSYEQYF.

This clone was detected a few times. Each gene name is a mouse one. With the read ending 1 residue before the CDR3 end, the germline J gene is used to fill in that end. The rearrangement joins TRBV4 to TRBJ2-7; D is unclear. Per the germline V gene, CDR1 is LGHDT and CDR2 is YNNKQL (reference sequence). The CDR3 covers 12 residues. V was cut by 4 bases and J by 7 bases, with 11 bases left in between. The covered CDR3 bases are TGTGCCAGCAGCTCCGACGCCCTGGAACAGTAC. Residues: CASSSDALEQY. The entire CDR3 protein is CASSSDALEQYF.

Comments on this clone: The genes are named according to mouse. The read ends 1 residue shy of where the CDR3 ends; the end is completed using the germline J gene. The chain recombines TRBV12-2 with TRBJ2-4; D tentatively reads TRBD1 or TRBD2 (5 bases each). The germline gives CDR1 SGHLS, CDR2 HYDKME. The germline V and J ends were trimmed by 2 bases and 3 bases, with 11 bases remaining between them. This CDR3 has 14 residues. CDR3 loop: CASSPGDRQNTLYF. CDR3 DNA (partial): TGTGCCAGCTCTCCCGGGGACCGGCAAAACACCTTGTAC.

On this clone itself: All gene names here are mouse names. The read terminates 1 residue before the CDR3 end, so the remaining end is supplied by the germline J gene. The V call is TRBV14, the J call TRBJ2-5; D ambiguous. Deletions cut 2 bases from V and 3 bases from J, with 1 base between. Germline values: CDR1 SGHDT, CDR2 FRDEAV. The CDR3 length is 11 residues. Here the CDR3 reads CASSLQDTQYF. Partial CDR3 DNA: TGTGCCAGCAGTTTACAAGACACCCAGTAC. The variable domain in full, with the rest retrieved from reference TRBV14 and TRBJ2-5, is EAGVTQSPRYAVLQEGQAVSFWCDPISGHDTLYWYQQPRDQGPQLLVYFRDEAVIDNSQLPSDRFSAVRPKGTNSTLKIQSAKQGDTATYLCASSLQDTQYFGPGTRLLVL.

Concerning this clone: The germline and genes are mouse ones. Read sequence stops 1 residue before the CDR3 end, and the germline J gene provides the missing end. The V and J genes are TRBV26 and TRBJ2-7; 10 bases are a match to TRBD2. This CDR3 is 13 amino acids long. Trimming cost V 7 bases and J 6 bases; bases outside gene matches: 6. Germline V CDR1 and CDR2: KGHPV, FQNQEV (reference sequence). The CDR3 sequence: CASNHWGGAEQYF. The covered CDR3 bases are TGTGCCAGCAACCACTGGGGGGGGGCTGAACAGTAC.

In its sample, this clone ranks as medium-sized. The genes and germline here are from mouse. The read terminates 1 residue before the CDR3 end, so the remaining end is supplied by the germline J gene. The chain couples TRBV23 to TRBJ1-4; the D call TRBD1 from the table was never checked on the DNA. Looked up from germline, CDR1 is KGHTA and CDR2 is FQNQQP. The CDR3 has 14 residues. The CDR3 sequence: CSSSLQFSNERLFF. The part of the CDR3 DNA that was read is TGCTCCAGCAGTCTACAGTTTTCCAACGAAAGATTATTT. Variable domain in full (rest from reference TRBV23 and TRBJ1-4): DAAVTQKPRYLIKMKGQEAEMKCIPEKGHTAVFWYQQKQSKELKFLIYFQNQQPLDQIDMVKERFSAVCPSSSLCSLGIRTCEAEDSALYLCSSSLQFSNERLFFGHGTKLSVL.

Comments on this clone: The gene names given are mouse names. The CDR3 is cut off 1 residue early in the read; its end comes from the germline J gene. This chain links TRBV23 with TRBJ2-1; TRBD2 is the table's D call and was not checked against the DNA. The CDR3 length is 16 residues. Germline CDR1 and CDR2: KGHTA and FQNQQP. CDR3 amino acids: CSSSQSFGLGYAEQFF. The part of the CDR3 DNA that was read is TGCTCCAGCAGTCAATCGTTCGGACTGGGGTATGCTGAGCAGTTC.

Turning to this clone: Gene names are mouse gene names. The read comes to an end 1 residue before the CDR3 does, leaving the germline J gene to fill in the end. This sequence joins TRBV16 and TRBJ1-1, with 7 positions matching TRBD1. The CDR3 is 13 residues long. V was pared by 1 base and J by 5 bases, with 1 base of the junction left unmatched. Germline CDR1 reads SGHSA; CDR2 reads FRNQAP. Incomplete CDR3 DNA: TGTGCAAGCAGCTTAGGACAGGGAACAGAAGTCTTC. Translating it yields CASSLGQGTEVF. The entire CDR3 sequence reads CASSLGQGTEVFF.

With regard to this clone: All gene names here are mouse names. Read coverage stops 1 residue before the CDR3 terminus; the germline J gene supplies the remainder. The chain carries TRBV19 and TRBJ2-1; D unresolved. The CDR3 consists of 12 residues. The germline V gene has CDR1 FNHDT and CDR2 SITEND (reference sequence). Trimming shortened V by 4 bases and J by 4 bases, and 6 bases separated the two germline ends. The CDR3 spells CASSPPYAEQFF. The sequenced part of the CDR3 DNA is TGTGCCAGCAGTCCCCCTTATGCTGAGCAGTTC.